Listed here are 29 T cell receptor beta chains from one sample, sequenced in a study of post-analysis software for immune sequencing data. The TCR beta cDNA libraries carried unique molecular identifiers. A single record per CDR3 protein comes from TCRdb applying MiXCR to the PCR reads. This sample carries 650,000 to 900,000 distinct CDR3 sequences, 40% to 55% of them seen once, and the ten largest clones take 4% to 5%. These receptors' antigens are unknown. Broader study findings: TRBV5-6, TRBV5-1 and TRBV20-1 belonged to a set of roughly 5 TRBV segments that were more frequent in patients than controls.

Sequencing used blood. The receptors were sampled from a girl aged 10 to 17 with multiple sclerosis.

This clonotype has a handful of counts. The chain carries TRBV6-6 and TRBJ2-5, with D possibly matching TRBD2 (5 bases). The CDR3 has 16 residues. Trimming removed 2 bases at V and 7 bases at J, with 20 bases between. Germline CDR1 reads MNHNY; CDR2 reads SVGAGI (reference sequence). CDR3 loop: CASSYGEQDPLWTQYF. The CDR3 DNA reads TGTGCCAGCAGTTACGGGGAGCAGGACCCCCTCTGGACCCAGTACTTC.

The chain has TRBV6-5 and TRBJ2-1; 9 bases are a match to TRBD2. Germline V gene lookup returns CDR1 MNHEY and CDR2 SVGAGI. The V and J ends lost 4 bases and 6 bases, in that order; junction bases with no gene match: 10. CDR3 length equals 16 residues. DNA of the CDR3: TGTGCCAGCAGTTTCCAGTGGCTAGCGGGACTCAATGAGCAGTTCTTC. Its translation is CASSFQWLAGLNEQFF.

A note on this clonotype: The germline gene is not matched at one end of the junction; a read error may be the cause. This rearrangement joins TRBV20-1 to TRBJ1-1; TRBD1 is a possible D gene (5 bases). There are 18 residues in the CDR3. The germline V gene encodes CDR1 DFQATT and CDR2 SNEGSKA (reference sequence). CDR3 bases: TGCAGTGCTGGAGACTGGGTCGCGACCGGGACGGAGAACACTGAAGCTTTCTTT. Translating gives CSAGDWVATGTENTEAFF.

V is TRBV20-1 and J is TRBJ2-3, with a possible D match to TRBD2 (6 bases). There are 15 residues in the CDR3. CDR1 DFQATT and CDR2 SNEGSKA come from the germline V gene (reference sequence). V was cut by 0 bases and J by 4 bases, with 14 bases left in between. The CDR3 DNA follows: TGCAGTGCTAGAGAATATACTAGCTTGCCAGATACGCAGTATTTT. This gives the protein CSAREYTSLPDTQYF.

The V gene is TRBV15, the J gene TRBJ2-5, with D maybe TRBD2 (5 bases). The closer fit of TRBJ2-7 to the DNA end suggests the J call may be wrong. This CDR3 has 13 residues. Looked up from germline, CDR1 is LNHNV and CDR2 is YYDKDF (reference sequence). The DNA of the CDR3 is TGTGCCACCAGCCCTCTCACCCGGGGCGAGCAGTACTTC. It yields the protein CATSPLTRGEQYF.

This clonotype was counted a few times. The CDR3 region is CSARSMTQYF. CDR3 sequence (DNA): TGCAGTGCCCGTTCGATGACCCAGTACTTC. The V and J genes are TRBV20-1 and TRBJ2-5; D is ambiguous. Germline values: CDR1 DFQATT, CDR2 SNEGSKA (reference sequence). The CDR3 consists of 10 residues. The V end was cut by 6 bases, the J end by 7 bases, with 9 bases between.

This clonotype has just a few counts. The chain is built from TRBV20-1 and TRBJ2-4, with D possibly matching TRBD2 (5 bases). The germline CDR1 and CDR2 sequences are DFQATT and SNEGSKA (reference sequence). The CDR3 contains 13 residues. V lost 3 bases to trimming and J lost 4 bases, with 10 bases between them. In DNA form, the CDR3 reads TGCAGTGCTAGCTTTCCGGGAAAAAACATTCAGTACTTC. Its protein is CSASFPGKNIQYF.

The chain recombines TRBV19 with TRBJ1-2; unclear D gene. V lost 5 bases, J lost 2 bases, and 15 bases lay in between. The length of the CDR3 is 15 residues. Germline CDR1 and CDR2: LNHDA and SQIVND (reference sequence). CDR3 in DNA: TGTGCCAGTAGTGTGGCCGCCGGGATCAACTATGGCTACACCTTC. This sequence encodes CASSVAAGINYGYTF.

This sequence joins TRBV7-3 and TRBJ2-5, with TRBD2 as a possible D gene (6 bases). Germline V gene sequence: CDR1 SGHTA, CDR2 FQGTGA. V dropped 6 bases and J dropped 2 bases, with 13 bases sitting between them. The length of the CDR3 is 14 residues. CDR3 DNA: TGTGCCAGCAGAAGGCGGACTAAGCAAGAGACCCAGTACTTC. Translating gives CASRRRTKQETQYF.

The CDR3 is CASAVDRANYGYTF. The CDR3 DNA is TGTGCTAGTGCCGTTGACCGAGCTAACTATGGCTACACCTTC. This chain connects TRBV12-5 to TRBJ1-2, with D unresolved. The CDR3 has 14 residues. V gave up 7 bases and J gave up 0 bases, with 12 bases separating them. Germline values: CDR1 LGHNT, CDR2 FRNRAP.

The V call is TRBV7-9, the J call TRBJ1-5, with TRBD1 as a possible D gene (5 bases). CDR3 length equals 16 residues. Germline-derived CDR1 and CDR2 are SEHNR and FQNEAQ (reference sequence). V gave up 0 bases and J gave up 4 bases, with 13 bases separating them. The CDR3 is CASSLAGAGVNQPQHF. The DNA for the CDR3 is TGTGCCAGCAGCTTAGCTGGGGCGGGGGTGAATCAGCCCCAGCATTTT. The variable domain in full, with the rest retrieved from reference TRBV7-9 and TRBJ1-5, is DTGVSQNPRHKITKRGQNVTFRCDPISEHNRLYWYRQTLGQGPEFLTYFQNEAQLEKSRLLSDRFSAERPKGSFSTLEIQRTEQGDSAMYLCASSLAGAGVNQPQHFGDGTRLSIL.

This clonotype occurred once. The chain is built from TRBV12-3 or TRBV12-4 and TRBJ2-7; TRBD1 might be the D (5 bases). Trimming stripped 7 bases from V and 0 bases from J, with 10 bases between. CDR3 size: 13 residues. Written as DNA, the CDR3 is TGTGCCAGCACCAAGACAGCCTCCTACGAGCAGTACTTC. Translating gives CASTKTASYEQYF.

The V call is TRBV6-1, the J call TRBJ2-6; D is ambiguous. Germline V gene lookup returns CDR1 MNHNS and CDR2 SASEGT. The CDR3 has 17 residues. V was clipped by 2 bases and J by 0 bases, with 11 bases between them. The CDR3 region is CASSERRTDSGANVLTF. For the CDR3, the DNA is TGTGCCAGCAGTGAAAGGCGGACGGACTCTGGGGCCAACGTCCTGACTTTC.

CDR3 sequence reads: CASSWEGTGVWYGYTF. CDR3 in DNA: TGTGCCAGCAGCTGGGAAGGGACAGGGGTCTGGTATGGCTACACCTTC. The chain couples TRBV5-6 to TRBJ1-2; 10 bases fit TRBD1. Germline lookup yields CDR1 SGHDT and CDR2 YYEEEE. This CDR3 spans 16 amino acids. With V trimmed by 3 bases and J by 5 bases, 10 bases remained unmatched.

This clonotype was recorded at least ten times. The rearrangement joins TRBV6-5 to TRBJ1-1; 8 positions match TRBD1. Germline V lookup: CDR1 MNHEY, CDR2 SVGAGI. The J segment lost 3 bases and the V segment lost 6 bases, leaving 9 bases of the junction unmatched. This CDR3 is 15 amino acids long. The CDR3 region is CASSRRTGTDTEAFF. The CDR3 bases are TGTGCCAGCAGCAGAAGGACAGGGACGGACACTGAAGCTTTCTTT.

The chain carries TRBV28 and TRBJ2-4; the D gene is possibly TRBD2 (6 bases). CDR1 MDHEN and CDR2 SYDVKM come from the germline V gene. The germline V and J ends were trimmed by 5 bases and 8 bases, with 19 bases remaining between them. CDR3 length: 15 residues. The CDR3 here is CASSLTDYGVDIQYF. CDR3 bases: TGTGCCAGCAGTCTCACGGACTATGGGGTGGACATTCAGTACTTC.

The V and J genes are TRBV5-1 and TRBJ2-5; D not certain. The CDR3 loop spans 14 amino acids. Germline V gene data show CDR1 as SGHRS and CDR2 as YFSETQ. V lost 4 bases and J 7 bases, leaving 17 bases between the germline ends. Written as DNA, the CDR3 is TGCGCCAGCAGCCGGTTCCCGGCTGACGGGACCCAGTACTTC. Translation: CASSRFPADGTQYF. Combining the CDR3 with reference TRBV5-1 and TRBJ2-5 gives the whole variable domain KAGVTQTPRYLIKTRGQQVTLSCSPISGHRSVSWYQQTPGQGLQFLFEYFSETQRNKGNFPGRFSGRQFSNSRSEMNVSTLELGDSALYLCASSRFPADGTQYFGPGTRLLVL.

This clonotype was observed a few times. The chain has TRBV7-2 and TRBJ2-4; 9 nucleotides match TRBD2. The CDR3 contains 18 residues. V lost 2 bases to trimming and J lost 3 bases; unmatched junction nucleotides: 11. Germline CDR1 is SGHTA and CDR2 is FQGNSA. In DNA, the CDR3 is TGTGCCAGCAGCTTAAATTTGCGGGAGGGTGTGGTCAAAAACATTCAGTACTTC. Translation gives CASSLNLREGVVKNIQYF.

This clonotype was detected only a few times. One end of the junction fails to match germline, which may point to a read error. The chain couples TRBV5-1 to TRBJ2-1; D is undetermined. Germline loops: CDR1 SGHRS, CDR2 YFSETQ. There are 15 residues in the CDR3. The CDR3: CASSLPGKGGDEQFF. The CDR3 DNA reads as TGTGCCAGCAGTCTCCCTGGGAAGGGCGGCGATGAGCAGTTCTTC.

This clonotype was observed at least ten times. The CDR3 nucleotides are TGTGCCAGCAGCTTTCTAGCGGACCAAGAGACCCAGTACTTC. Encoded protein: CASSFLADQETQYF. The chain carries TRBV13 and TRBJ2-5; 7 bases line up with TRBD2. Germline CDR1 and CDR2: PRHDT and FYEKMQ (reference sequence). Germline trimming cut 3 bases from V and 0 bases from J; bases unmatched to any gene: 1. This CDR3 has 14 residues.

This clonotype was counted only a few times. This chain connects TRBV7-6 to TRBJ2-7, with TRBD2 matching 12 bases. Germline V gives CDR1 SGHVS, CDR2 FNYEAQ. Trimming at V came to 5 bases and at J to 0 bases, leaving 11 bases not matched to a gene. The CDR3 totals 18 residues. The DNA of the CDR3 is TGTGCCAGCAGCCCAAGACTAGCGGGAGTCCCCAGCTCCTACGAGCAGTACTTC. It encodes CASSPRLAGVPSSYEQYF.

The chain is built from TRBV7-2 and TRBJ2-1; perhaps TRBD2 as D (5 bases). Germline V CDR1 and CDR2: SGHTA, FQGNSA. This CDR3 is built from 15 residues. Trimming removed 2 bases at V and 1 base at J, with 9 bases between. The CDR3 DNA sequence: TGTGCCAGCAGCTTAACTAGTTCTTCCTACAATGAGCAGTTCTTC. This gives the protein CASSLTSSSYNEQFF.

This clonotype was detected ten times or more. This chain uses TRBV3-1 with TRBJ2-7; D call uncertain. CDR1 is LGHDT, CDR2 YNNKEL, per germline (reference sequence). V was shortened by 4 bases and J by 0 bases, with 4 bases between the two germline ends. This CDR3 has 12 amino acids. CDR3 nucleotides: TGTGCCAGCAGCCGCTTCTCCTACGAGCAGTACTTC. Protein product: CASSRFSYEQYF.

This rearrangement joins TRBV7-2 to TRBJ1-5; TRBD1 matches 8 bases. CDR3 length: 16 amino acids. Losses at the gene ends were 4 bases for V and 4 bases for J; bases not matched to a gene: 9. Germline lookup yields CDR1 SGHTA and CDR2 FQGNSA. CDR3 sequence: CASSYRTGIRNQPQHF. The CDR3 coding sequence is TGTGCCAGCAGCTACAGGACAGGGATAAGAAATCAGCCCCAGCATTTT.

This clonotype was counted a few times. The V gene is TRBV9, the J gene TRBJ1-1, with D perhaps matching TRBD1 (5 bases). CDR1 is SGDLS and CDR2 is YYNGEE in the germline V gene. The CDR3 contains 13 residues. The V and J ends lost 3 bases and 5 bases respectively, with 11 bases between them. CDR3: CASSGGGITEAFF. The DNA of the CDR3 is TGTGCCAGCAGCGGTGGGGGTATTACTGAAGCTTTCTTT.

The CDR3 reads CASSSGLAGVGEQYF. In DNA, the CDR3 is TGTGCCAGCAGCTCGGGACTAGCGGGAGTGGGCGAGCAGTACTTC. This sequence joins TRBV7-2 and TRBJ2-5, with TRBD2 matching 14 bases. TRBJ2-7 explains the end of the DNA better; the J call may be wrong. The CDR3 sequence is 15 residues long. CDR1 is SGHTA and CDR2 is FQGNSA in the germline V gene.

The table lists this clonotype with a few counts. The genes are TRBV7-2 and TRBJ2-7; 9 bases agree with TRBD2. The J call may be mistaken, given a closer DNA end match to TRBJ2-5. Germline V gives CDR1 SGHTA, CDR2 FQGNSA. The CDR3 loop spans 15 amino acids. The CDR3, as DNA: TGTGCCAGCAGCTTAGTAGCGGGAGATAAAGAGACCCAGTACTTC. Translation: CASSLVAGDKETQYF.

This rearrangement joins TRBV7-9 to TRBJ2-5, with 7 bases identical to TRBD2. Germline-derived CDR1 and CDR2 are SEHNR and FQNEAQ (reference sequence). The J segment lost 1 base and the V segment lost 3 bases, leaving 5 bases of the junction unmatched. This CDR3 comprises 15 residues. The CDR3, as DNA: TGTGCCAGCAGCTTTGAAAGCGGGATCCAAGAGACCCAGTACTTC. Translated, it gives CASSFESGIQETQYF.

This rearrangement joins TRBV10-3 to TRBJ2-1; 10 bases line up with TRBD2. With V trimmed by 10 bases and J by 1 base, 10 bases remained unmatched. CDR3 length equals 16 residues. Germline V gives CDR1 ENHRY, CDR2 SYGVKD. The CDR3 reads CATSLTSGDSYNEQFF. DNA for the CDR3: TGTGCCACCTCTCTCACTAGCGGGGATTCCTACAATGAGCAGTTCTTC.